The entry below gives a single TCR beta chain sequence along with its context. No antigen is known for it. This CDR3 is 17 amino acids long. The V end was cut by 5 bases, the J end by 1 base, with 18 bases between. Germline values: CDR1 SGHTA, CDR2 FQGNSA. This sample is drawn from a study of regulatory T cells in long-lasting Graves disease. Researchers made TCR beta libraries by using iRepertoire HTBI primers and running Arm-PCR on CDR3 regions. TCRdb re-called the multiplex PCR reads through MiXCR, storing one row per CDR3 protein. The table records some 320,000 distinct CDR3 sequences, under 20% of them present only once. Study-level points and caveats: Persistent-disease Graves' patients showed less TCR diversity than new cases. Whereas new patients shared about a thousand public clonotypes, persistent patients shared more, at approximately 2,700. Among samples with persistent disease, TRBV28, TRBJ1-2 and TRBJ2-5 were favored.

Documented time point: newly diagnosed GD, antithyroid drugs for less than 3 months. Construction of the TCR library relied on RNA isolated from PBMCs. This sequence was found in a female donor with Graves disease. This chain uses TRBV7-2 with TRBJ2-1; tentative D call: TRBD1 (6 bases). This specimen was peripheral blood mononuclear cells (PBMCs), taken at new diagnosis, from a patient treated with antithyroid drugs. The CDR3 region has the DNA TGTGCCAGCAGCGCGTGGACAGAGCGAGGATCCTACAATGAGCAGTTCTTC. This codes for CASSAWTERGSYNEQFF. The complete variable domain, with remaining parts taken from reference TRBV7-2 and TRBJ2-1, reads GAGVSQSPSNKVTEKGKDVELRCDPISGHTALYWYRQSLGQGLEFLIYFQGNSAPDKSGLPSDRFSAERTGGSVSTLTIQRTQQEDSAVYLCASSAWTERGSYNEQFFGPGTRLTVL.